This entry describes one TCR beta chain. Using immunoSEQ multiplex PCR, the repertoire was profiled, and TCRdb retains in-frame clones only, with some absent. Of about 150,000 clones listed, roughly 92% are singletons. This specimen comes from a study of control samples from healthy donors and cancer patients. The TCR sequence derives from a man aged 50 to 59 in good health. Input material: blood.

CDR3: CASSRTGDSGANVLTF. The CDR3 nucleotides read TGTGCCAGCTCACGAACAGGGGACTCTGGGGCCAACGTCCTGACTTTC. J is TRBJ2-6 and V is TRBV18; 7 positions match TRBD1. CDR1 is KGHSH and CDR2 is LQKENI in the germline V gene. The junction had 3 bases not matched to a gene; V was cut back by 4 bases and J by 0 bases. The CDR3 extends over 16 amino acids.